Described below is a single T cell receptor (beta chain) sequence and its context. The data stem from a study of T cells in tumors and immune-related adverse events. The assay was immunoSEQ multiplex PCR, and TCRdb's table has in-frame clones only and misses some. This table has about 22,000 clones, just over 90% appearing once. Germline CDR1 and CDR2: SGHAT and FQDESV (reference sequence). This CDR3 has 14 amino acids. V was pared by 3 bases and J by 2 bases, with 7 bases between. The receptor was isolated from a female donor with metastatic renal cell carcinoma. Sequenced here: lymph node tissue, sampled from a patient treated with anti-PD-1 therapy. V is TRBV11-1 and J is TRBJ2-2; no definite D call. CDR3 loop: CASSLRINTGELFF. In DNA form, the CDR3 reads TGTGCCAGCAGCTTGCGGATAAACACCGGGGAGCTGTTTTTT.